This TCR beta chain emerged from a study of blood T cell repertoires in COVID-19. Overall study context: Spain, Italy and the United States supplied samples that represented acute and convalescent COVID-19.

This table comes from immunoSEQ multiplex PCR, and its TCRdb copy is limited to in-frame clones, with some not included. Here the sample spans just under 350,000 clones, around 90% being singletons. V shed 4 bases and J shed 2 bases, with 15 bases lying between them. This CDR3 has 15 amino acids. In germline, CDR1 is LNHDA, CDR2 SQIVND (reference sequence). The sample taken for sequencing was peripheral blood. The V call is TRBV19, the J call TRBJ2-7; D is uncertain. The TCR sequence derives from a woman under 30 who had recovered from COVID-19. This CDR3 is CASSTKPRIAYEQYV. The CDR3 DNA is TGTGCCAGTAGTACAAAGCCGAGAATAGCCTACGAGCAGTACGTC.